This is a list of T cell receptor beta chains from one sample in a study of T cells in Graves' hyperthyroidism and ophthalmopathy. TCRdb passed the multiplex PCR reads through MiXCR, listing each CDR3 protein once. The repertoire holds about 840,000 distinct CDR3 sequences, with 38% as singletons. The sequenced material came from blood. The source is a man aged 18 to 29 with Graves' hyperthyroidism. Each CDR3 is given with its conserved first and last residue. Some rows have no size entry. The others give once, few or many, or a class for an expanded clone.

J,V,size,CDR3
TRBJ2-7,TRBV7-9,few,CASSYPEAGGAYEQYF
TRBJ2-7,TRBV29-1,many,CSVELDRSLEQYF
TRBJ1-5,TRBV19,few,CASRSPGLGQPQHF
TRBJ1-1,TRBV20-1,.,CSARGKDLTEAFF
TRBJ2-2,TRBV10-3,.,CASSEALGGGELFF
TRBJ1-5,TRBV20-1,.,CSARKGNSNQPQHF
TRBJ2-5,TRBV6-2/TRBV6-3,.,CASSYVRRTWRETQYF
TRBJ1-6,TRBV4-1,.,CASSQDGRASYNSPLHF
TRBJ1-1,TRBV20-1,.,CSAREDSVGTEAFF
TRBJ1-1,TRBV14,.,CASSRGGAGFVTEAFF
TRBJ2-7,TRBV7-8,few,CASSPPRTSGSYEQYF
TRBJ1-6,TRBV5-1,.,CASSPSLTDSPLHF
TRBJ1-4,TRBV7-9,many,CASSLARQGGEKLFF
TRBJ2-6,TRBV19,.,CASSIDRGSGANVLTF
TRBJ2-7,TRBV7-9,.,CASSFSSGVSFEQYF
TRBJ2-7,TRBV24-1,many,CATSDSGTSFYEQYF
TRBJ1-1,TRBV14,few,CASSQTRGVSSEAFF
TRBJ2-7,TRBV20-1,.,CSASPIVGGGYEQYF
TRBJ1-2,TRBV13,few,CASSLRTLYGYTF
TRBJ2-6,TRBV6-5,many,CASSHSSGANVLTF
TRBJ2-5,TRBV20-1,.,CSADRGETQYF
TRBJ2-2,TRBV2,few,CASMDRGRGGELFF
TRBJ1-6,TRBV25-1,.,CARPGPKRRDGGLLPLHF
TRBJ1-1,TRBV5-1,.,CASSKTTGRSDTEAFF
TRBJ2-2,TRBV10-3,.,CAISESGLFTGELFF
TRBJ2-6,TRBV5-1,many,CASSVQQGGGANVLTF
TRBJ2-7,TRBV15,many,CATSRSVLHEQYF
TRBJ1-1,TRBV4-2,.,CASSQDARARTEAFF
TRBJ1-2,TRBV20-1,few,CSARAARDRPYGYTF
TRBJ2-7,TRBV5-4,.,CASSPPGQGNYEQYF
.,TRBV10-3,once,CALNNEQFF
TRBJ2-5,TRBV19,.,CASSIDLGYQETQYF
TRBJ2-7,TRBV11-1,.,CASSLEDGSYEQYF
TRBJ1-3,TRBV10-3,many,CAISEEIGGGGNTIYF
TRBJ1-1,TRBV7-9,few,CASSLVGGFDTEAFF
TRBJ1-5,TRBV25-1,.,CARDSRQGEGQPQHF
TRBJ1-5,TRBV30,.,CACHTGYGQPQHF
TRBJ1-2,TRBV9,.,CASSVEGQGNYGYTF
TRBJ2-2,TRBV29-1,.,CSVEDRHRGGELFF
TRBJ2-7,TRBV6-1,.,CASSLPHRRYESYEQYF
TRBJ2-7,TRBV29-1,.,CSVEDKGVAEQYF
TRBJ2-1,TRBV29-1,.,CSVGTVLGDEQFF
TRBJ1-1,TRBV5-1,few,CASSLDGRSNTEAFF
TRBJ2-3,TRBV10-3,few,CAISTSTDTQYF
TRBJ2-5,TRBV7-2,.,CASSGTRGTSGETQYF
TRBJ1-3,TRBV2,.,CASSTIYF
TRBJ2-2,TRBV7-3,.,CASSLSGTRGGELFF
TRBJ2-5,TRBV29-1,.,CSRDRGREETQYF
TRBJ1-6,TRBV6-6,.,CASSYDERVNSPLHF
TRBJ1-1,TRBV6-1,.,CASSEARGWNTEAFF
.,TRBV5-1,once,CASAQVGEETQYF
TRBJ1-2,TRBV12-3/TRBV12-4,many,CASSLRFGYTF